This entry lists 20 T cell receptor beta chains sequenced from one sample in a study of blood T cell repertoires in COVID-19. Libraries were prepared by immunoSEQ multiplex PCR; TCRdb keeps only in-frame clonotypes and omits some of them. The sample yields about 280,000 clones, around 88% seen once. Sample: peripheral blood. The receptors were sampled from a woman aged 25 to 39 who had recovered from COVID-19.

The rearrangement uses TRBV5-4 and TRBJ1-2; a possible D gene is TRBD1 (5 bases). CDR1 is SGHNT, CDR2 YYREEE, per germline (reference sequence). This CDR3 has 14 residues. The V end lost 0 bases, the J end lost 8 bases, and 14 bases lay between the germline ends. CDR3 amino acids: CASSLGTSRGGYTF. The CDR3 bases are TGTGCCAGCAGCTTGGGGACGTCTAGGGGCGGCTACACCTTC.

This chain joins TRBV6-5 and TRBJ1-1, with D possibly being TRBD1 (5 bases). CDR1 is MNHEY, CDR2 SVGAGI, per germline. This CDR3 comprises 12 residues. Deletions cut 8 bases from V and 8 bases from J, with 15 bases between. CDR3 DNA: TGTGCCAGCTGGAAACCGACAGAAGAAGCTTTCTTT. It yields the protein CASWKPTEEAFF.

This chain uses TRBV12-3 or TRBV12-4 with TRBJ1-5; 7 bases map to TRBD1. This CDR3 has 13 residues. With 3 bases clipped from V and 6 bases from J, the junction kept 2 bases outside the gene matches. CDR3 sequence: CASSLGQLQPQHF. In nucleotides, the CDR3 is TGTGCCAGCAGTTTGGGACAGCTTCAGCCCCAGCATTTT.

The chain is built from TRBV27 and TRBJ2-5; tentative D call: TRBD1 (6 bases). This CDR3 has 13 amino acids. Germline V CDR1 and CDR2: MNHEY, SMNVEV (reference sequence). V was shortened by 8 bases and J by 5 bases, with 15 bases between the two germline ends. CDR3 amino acids: CASAIRGRETQYF. The CDR3 bases are TGTGCCAGCGCTATCAGGGGTCGTGAGACCCAGTACTTC.

J is TRBJ2-7 and V is TRBV18; possibly TRBD2 for D (7 bases). Germline CDR1 and CDR2: KGHSH and LQKENI. Trimming took off 2 bases at V and 7 bases at J, with 12 bases between the two ends. The CDR3 covers 13 residues. In DNA, the CDR3 is TGTGCCAGCTCACCAAAGGGGGGGACAGAGCAGTACTTC. Protein sequence: CASSPKGGTEQYF. Supplemented by reference TRBV18 and TRBJ2-7, the full variable domain reads NAGVMQNPRHLVRRRGQEARLRCSPMKGHSHVYWYRQLPEEGLKFMVYLQKENIIDESGMPKERFSAEFPKEGPSILRIQQVVRGDSAAYFCASSPKGGTEQYFGPGTRLTVT.

The V and J genes are TRBV10-1 and TRBJ1-1; no clear D. The V end was cut by 7 bases, the J end by 0 bases, with 9 bases between. This CDR3 is built from 13 residues. Germline CDR1 and CDR2: WNHNN and SYGVQD (reference sequence). The CDR3 DNA reads TGCGCCAGCACTCCGGTCCTGAACACTGAAGCTTTCTTT. Encoded protein: CASTPVLNTEAFF.

The rearrangement uses TRBV13 and TRBJ1-6, with a possible D match to TRBD1 (5 bases). The CDR3 has 14 amino acids. Trimming took 4 bases from V and 6 from J, leaving 10 bases between them. In germline, CDR1 is PRHDT, CDR2 FYEKMQ (reference sequence). The CDR3 reads CASSSGVSNSPLHF. The CDR3 bases are TGTGCCAGCAGCTCGGGGGTCTCTAATTCACCCCTCCACTTT.

The chain uses TRBV5-1 and TRBJ2-7, with D possibly TRBD2 on 5 matching bases. Per germline, CDR1 SGHRS and CDR2 YFSETQ. The V gene lost 0 bases and the J gene lost 6 bases, with 10 bases spanning the gap. The CDR3 spans 13 residues. CDR3 in amino acids: CASSLAGLGEQYF. The CDR3 nucleotides are TGCGCCAGCAGCTTGGCGGGGTTGGGCGAGCAGTACTTC.

V is TRBV6-5 and J is TRBJ1-4; D ambiguous. The V and J ends lost 2 bases and 8 bases respectively, with 9 bases between them. CDR1 and CDR2 (germline): MNHEY, SVGAGI. CDR3 length: 13 amino acids. The CDR3 nucleotides read TGTGCCAGCAGTTACGACTCGGGGGAAAAACTGTTTTTT. It translates to CASSYDSGEKLFF.

In DNA, the CDR3 is TGTGCCACCAGCAGAGAAAGGTCTAAAGGAGCCTACGAGCAGTACTTC. Its protein is CATSRERSKGAYEQYF. This rearrangement joins TRBV15 to TRBJ2-7; no clear D gene. Per the germline V gene, CDR1 is LNHNV and CDR2 is YYDKDF (reference sequence). V lost 0 bases, J lost 2 bases, and 14 bases lay in between. This CDR3 has 16 amino acids.

The chain couples TRBV15 to TRBJ2-5; TRBD2 matches 11 bases. Unmatched junction bases numbered 7, after V lost 0 bases and J lost 4 bases. The germline V gene encodes CDR1 LNHNV and CDR2 YYDKDF (reference sequence). This CDR3 is built from 17 residues. The chain's CDR3 is CATSRDLGTSGPETQYF. Here the CDR3 DNA reads TGTGCCACCAGCAGAGATTTAGGGACTAGCGGTCCAGAGACCCAGTACTTC.

The rearrangement links TRBV2 to TRBJ1-1; D perhaps matches TRBD1 (6 bases). V was cut by 3 bases and J by 1 base, with 12 bases left in between. This CDR3 spans 15 amino acids. Germline values: CDR1 SNHLY, CDR2 FYNNEI. The CDR3 protein is CASSERTGRNTEAFF. As DNA, the CDR3 is TGTGCCAGCAGTGAGAGAACAGGGCGGAACACTGAAGCTTTCTTT.

This chain joins TRBV28 and TRBJ1-1; 7 bases fit TRBD1. The trim removed 5 bases at V and 7 bases at J, leaving 4 bases unmatched. CDR1 and CDR2 (germline): MDHEN, SYDVKM. The CDR3 has 12 amino acids. The CDR3 bases are TGTGCCAGCAGTCCAGGGGGAGTTGAAGCTTTCTTT. This encodes CASSPGGVEAFF.

The chain is built from TRBV24-1 and TRBJ2-7; 7 bases are shared with TRBD2. This CDR3 spans 13 amino acids. Looked up from germline, CDR1 is KGHDR and CDR2 is SFDVKD. V was clipped by 5 bases and J by 3 bases; unmatched bases: 3. The DNA of the CDR3 is TGTGCCACCAGTGCGCGGGGGAACTACGAGCAGTACTTC. This gives the protein CATSARGNYEQYF.

The chain carries TRBV11-2 and TRBJ2-1; D gene ambiguous. Looked up from germline, CDR1 is SGHAT and CDR2 is FQNNGV. Trimming removed 1 base at V and 3 bases at J, with 7 bases between. This CDR3 has 14 residues. The CDR3 is CASSLVTGYNEQFF. CDR3 DNA sequence: TGTGCCAGCAGCTTAGTTACTGGCTACAATGAGCAGTTCTTC.

Turning to this clone: The sample carries other DNA sequences with the same CDR3. The chain carries TRBV28 and TRBJ1-1; D not resolved. V lost 3 bases, J lost 8 bases, and 7 bases lay in between. The CDR3 extends over 11 amino acids. CDR1 and CDR2 from the germline V gene are MDHEN and SYDVKM. The CDR3 DNA is TGTGCCAGCAGTTTGTGGCGGGAAGCTTTCTTT. Protein sequence: CASSLWREAFF.

The V call is TRBV4-2, the J call TRBJ2-7; 8 nucleotides agree with TRBD2. The CDR3 extends over 14 amino acids. V was clipped by 0 bases and J by 9 bases; unmatched bases: 7. The germline gives CDR1 LGHNA, CDR2 YNFKEQ. The CDR3 region is CASSQDFAREAQYF. The CDR3 DNA reads TGTGCCAGCAGCCAAGATTTCGCGCGGGAGGCGCAGTACTTC.

V gene TRBV5-1 combines with J gene TRBJ1-1, with unresolved D. The V end was cut by 5 bases, the J end by 7 bases, with 18 bases between. CDR1 is SGHRS, CDR2 YFSETQ, per germline. The CDR3 totals 14 residues. The CDR3 coding sequence is TGCGCCAGCAGTTACAATCGGGAGGATGGTGAAGCTTTCTTT. Translation gives CASSYNREDGEAFF.

The chain links TRBV11-2 to TRBJ2-7; D uncertain. This CDR3 has 14 residues. Trimming left V 3 bases short and J 0 bases short, with 9 bases between. The V gene's germline CDR1 is SGHAT and CDR2 FQNNGV. CDR3 coding DNA: TGTGCCAGCAGCTTCAGGTCCCACTCCTACGAGCAGTACTTC. Translating it yields CASSFRSHSYEQYF.

This chain connects TRBV12-2 to TRBJ1-1; TRBD1, the D gene given by the table, was not confirmed from the DNA. TRBV12-2 is tagged as a pseudogene. The CDR3 contains 19 residues. CDR3 coding DNA: TGTGCAAGTCGCTTAGCGACAAAAAAAGTACAGGGTTTGAACACTGAAGCTTTCTTT. This translates into CASRLATKKVQGLNTEAFF.